Listed below are T cell receptor beta chains from one sample, sequenced in a study of cytomegalovirus exposure and HLA in healthy donors. Produced via immunoSEQ multiplex PCR; TCRdb's table is partial and in-frame only. The sample records 98,000 or so clones, nearly 97% being singletons. The sequencing sample was made of PBMCs. The receptors stem from a young woman in good health and CMV-seronegative. The CDR3 runs from the conserved cysteine through the conserved F or W. D genes are given only for firm matches. A row's size may be missing; if present it is once, few, many or a size class.

d_call: -; v_call: TRBV19; clone_size: -; j_call: TRBJ1-2; cdr3_nt: TGTGCCAGTAGGCTACAGGATAACTATGGCTACACCTTC; cdr3_aa: CASRLQDNYGYTF
d_call: -; v_call: TRBV6-5; clone_size: -; j_call: TRBJ2-2; cdr3_nt: TGTGCCAGCAGCCTAAATCAGGTCGCCGGGGAGCTGTTTTTT; cdr3_aa: CASSLNQVAGELFF
d_call: TRBD2; v_call: TRBV9; clone_size: -; j_call: TRBJ2-3; cdr3_nt: TGTGCCAGCAGCGTAGCTGTAGGGACTAGCTCGGATACGCAGTATTTT; cdr3_aa: CASSVAVGTSSDTQYF
d_call: TRBD2; v_call: TRBV7-8; clone_size: few; j_call: TRBJ2-1; cdr3_nt: TGTGCCAGCAGCTTATCTAGCGGGGGATATGAGCAGTTCTTC; cdr3_aa: CASSLSSGGYEQFF
d_call: -; v_call: TRBV19; clone_size: -; j_call: TRBJ1-3; cdr3_nt: -; cdr3_aa: CASSILASGNTIYF
d_call: TRBD1; v_call: TRBV6-1; clone_size: -; j_call: TRBJ2-7; cdr3_nt: TGTGCCAGCACGACAGGGGGCCGGTCCTACGAGCAGTACTTC; cdr3_aa: CASTTGGRSYEQYF
d_call: TRBD1; v_call: TRBV19; clone_size: -; j_call: TRBJ1-6; cdr3_nt: TGTGCCAGTAGTACTTCCGGGACAGCTAATTCACCCCTCCACTTT; cdr3_aa: CASSTSGTANSPLHF
d_call: -; v_call: TRBV7-9; clone_size: -; j_call: TRBJ1-1; cdr3_nt: TGTGCCAGCAGCACAACAACAGGGTTGACTGAAGCTTTCTTT; cdr3_aa: CASSTTTGLTEAFF
d_call: TRBD1; v_call: TRBV4-1; clone_size: -; j_call: TRBJ1-1; cdr3_nt: TGCGCCAGCAGCCAAGATACAGGGGTGGACACTGAAGCTTTCTTT; cdr3_aa: CASSQDTGVDTEAFF
d_call: -; v_call: TRBV28; clone_size: few; j_call: TRBJ2-5; cdr3_nt: TGTGCCAGCAGTTTTATACAGGGTGAGACCCAGTACTTC; cdr3_aa: CASSFIQGETQYF
d_call: -; v_call: TRBV27; clone_size: -; j_call: TRBJ1-6; cdr3_nt: TGTGCCAGCAGATCGGGAGCGCGAAATTCACCCCTCCACTTT; cdr3_aa: CASRSGARNSPLHF
d_call: -; v_call: TRBV4-3; clone_size: -; j_call: TRBJ2-1; cdr3_nt: TGCGCCAGCAGCCAAGACGGCGGGACTTACAATGAGCAGTTCTTC; cdr3_aa: CASSQDGGTYNEQFF
d_call: -; v_call: TRBV2; clone_size: -; j_call: TRBJ2-7; cdr3_nt: TGTGCCAGCAGTGAAAGGGGGATTAGTACCTACGAGCAGTACTTC; cdr3_aa: CASSERGISTYEQYF
d_call: -; v_call: TRBV7-8; clone_size: -; j_call: TRBJ1-1; cdr3_nt: TGTGCCAGCAGCAAAAGGACAGAGAACACTGAAGCTTTCTTT; cdr3_aa: CASSKRTENTEAFF
d_call: TRBD1; v_call: TRBV7-6; clone_size: -; j_call: TRBJ2-2; cdr3_nt: TGTGCCAGCAGTTGGACAGGGGGCGTTGTTGAGGAGCTGTTTTTT; cdr3_aa: CASSWTGGVVEELFF
d_call: TRBD1; v_call: TRBV7-8; clone_size: once; j_call: TRBJ2-7; cdr3_nt: TGTGCCAGCAGCTTAGTATCCGGGACAGGGAAGACACACGAGCAGTACTTC; cdr3_aa: CASSLVSGTGKTHEQYF
d_call: TRBD2; v_call: TRBV7-9; clone_size: -; j_call: TRBJ2-1; cdr3_nt: TGTGCCAGCAGGCGCCTGGGGAGGGGAGACAATGAGCAGTTCTTC; cdr3_aa: CASRRLGRGDNEQFF
d_call: -; v_call: TRBV21-1; clone_size: -; j_call: TRBJ1-5; cdr3_nt: TGTGCCAGCAGCAAACGGACAGGCGAGGCGCAAAATAGCAATCAGCCCCAGCATTTT; cdr3_aa: CASSKRTGEAQNSNQPQHF
d_call: TRBD1; v_call: TRBV11-2; clone_size: once; j_call: TRBJ1-1; cdr3_nt: TGTGCCAGCAGCTTAGTCCAGGGGGCGCGAACTGAAGCTTTCTTT; cdr3_aa: CASSLVQGARTEAFF
d_call: -; v_call: TRBV18; clone_size: -; j_call: TRBJ1-1; cdr3_nt: TGTGCCAGCTCCCTAGGGGGGGCAGGGATTGAAGCTTTCTTT; cdr3_aa: CASSLGGAGIEAFF
d_call: -; v_call: TRBV28; clone_size: -; j_call: TRBJ1-2; cdr3_nt: TGTGCCAGCAGGCGGACAAGCGATGGCTACACCTTC; cdr3_aa: CASRRTSDGYTF
d_call: TRBD2; v_call: TRBV7-8; clone_size: -; j_call: TRBJ2-1; cdr3_nt: TGTGCCAGCAGCTTACTCGCGGGGGGGCCGAGGAATGAGCAGTTCTTC; cdr3_aa: CASSLLAGGPRNEQFF
d_call: -; v_call: TRBV19; clone_size: -; j_call: TRBJ2-7; cdr3_nt: TGTGCCAGTTCTACGGGGACCTACGAGCAGTACTTC; cdr3_aa: CASSTGTYEQYF
d_call: TRBD1; v_call: TRBV2; clone_size: few; j_call: TRBJ1-5; cdr3_nt: TGTGCCAGCAAAGGACAGGCGGATCAGCCCCAGCATTTT; cdr3_aa: CASKGQADQPQHF
d_call: -; v_call: TRBV7-3; clone_size: -; j_call: TRBJ1-6; cdr3_nt: TGTGCCAGCAGCCTCACGGGGAATTCACCCCTCCACTTT; cdr3_aa: CASSLTGNSPLHF
d_call: -; v_call: TRBV7-2; clone_size: -; j_call: TRBJ1-1; cdr3_nt: TGTGCCAGCAGCTTATTGGGCATTTCCACTGAAGCTTTCTTT; cdr3_aa: CASSLLGISTEAFF
d_call: TRBD1; v_call: TRBV6-6; clone_size: -; j_call: TRBJ2-7; cdr3_nt: TGTGCCAGCAGTTATGGGTGGGACAGAACCTACGAGCAGTACTTC; cdr3_aa: CASSYGWDRTYEQYF
d_call: TRBD2; v_call: TRBV6-6; clone_size: -; j_call: TRBJ2-7; cdr3_nt: TGTGCCAGCAGTTACTCGACGGGGAGGGTTTACGAGCAGTACTTC; cdr3_aa: CASSYSTGRVYEQYF
d_call: TRBD1; v_call: TRBV7-3; clone_size: -; j_call: TRBJ2-1; cdr3_nt: TGTGCCAGCAGCTTAATAGACAGGGGTCTCTACAATGAGCAGTTCTTC; cdr3_aa: CASSLIDRGLYNEQFF
d_call: -; v_call: TRBV19; clone_size: -; j_call: TRBJ1-5; cdr3_nt: TGTGCCAGTAGTATGGCCACTTGGAGGGCGAGCAATCAGCCCCAGCATTTT; cdr3_aa: CASSMATWRASNQPQHF
d_call: TRBD1; v_call: TRBV7-2; clone_size: -; j_call: TRBJ2-1; cdr3_nt: TGTGCCAGCAGCGAGGACAGGGCGATTTACAATGAGCAGTTCTTC; cdr3_aa: CASSEDRAIYNEQFF
d_call: -; v_call: TRBV14; clone_size: -; j_call: TRBJ2-7; cdr3_nt: TGTGCCAGCAGGAGGCAGGGTTCTTACGAGCAGTACTTC; cdr3_aa: CASRRQGSYEQYF
d_call: TRBD2; v_call: TRBV7-3; clone_size: -; j_call: TRBJ2-3; cdr3_nt: TGTGCCAGCAGCCTCGGGCCCCCACTAGCGGGGGGGGTAGATACGCAGTATTTT; cdr3_aa: CASSLGPPLAGGVDTQYF
d_call: -; v_call: TRBV5-4; clone_size: -; j_call: TRBJ2-7; cdr3_nt: TGTGCCAGCAGCCAATACAGGGAGCAGTACTTC; cdr3_aa: CASSQYREQYF
d_call: TRBD2; v_call: TRBV15; clone_size: -; j_call: TRBJ2-1; cdr3_nt: TGTGCCACCAGCAGAGAGGGCACTAGCGGGGGCGAAGATTACAATGAGCAGTTCTTC; cdr3_aa: CATSREGTSGGEDYNEQFF
d_call: TRBD2; v_call: TRBV5-5; clone_size: -; j_call: TRBJ2-5; cdr3_nt: TGTGCCAGCAGCTTGTTTTCTTTGCGGGGGGCCCAAGAGACCCAGTACTTC; cdr3_aa: CASSLFSLRGAQETQYF
d_call: -; v_call: TRBV28; clone_size: -; j_call: TRBJ2-7; cdr3_nt: TGTGCCAGCAGTTTTTCAACAGGGCTGGGCGAGCAGTACTTC; cdr3_aa: CASSFSTGLGEQYF
d_call: -; v_call: TRBV5-5; clone_size: -; j_call: TRBJ2-7; cdr3_nt: TGTGCCAGCAGCTTGGCCAACTACGAGCAGTACTTC; cdr3_aa: CASSLANYEQYF
d_call: -; v_call: TRBV15; clone_size: -; j_call: TRBJ2-6; cdr3_nt: TGTGCCACCAGCAGAACGGGACTTTTGGGTTCTGGGGCCAACGTCCTGACTTTC; cdr3_aa: CATSRTGLLGSGANVLTF
d_call: -; v_call: TRBV7-9; clone_size: -; j_call: TRBJ2-3; cdr3_nt: TGTGCCAGCAGCTCCGACAGGATGGGAACAGATACGCAGTATTTT; cdr3_aa: CASSSDRMGTDTQYF
d_call: -; v_call: TRBV6-5; clone_size: -; j_call: TRBJ1-2; cdr3_nt: TGTGCCAGCAGCCCCGGGGGGAGTTTAAACTATGGCTACACCTTC; cdr3_aa: CASSPGGSLNYGYTF
d_call: TRBD2; v_call: TRBV7-2; clone_size: -; j_call: TRBJ2-5; cdr3_nt: TGTGCCAGCAGCGTAACGGGACTAGCGGGGGGGCTGGAAGAGACCCAGTACTTC; cdr3_aa: CASSVTGLAGGLEETQYF
d_call: -; v_call: TRBV15; clone_size: -; j_call: TRBJ2-7; cdr3_nt: TGTGCCACCAGCAGAGACGTGGGGGGATCCTACGAGCAGTACTTC; cdr3_aa: CATSRDVGGSYEQYF
d_call: -; v_call: TRBV2; clone_size: -; j_call: TRBJ2-1; cdr3_nt: TGTGCCAGCAGTGATCGACTTACGTTCTTC; cdr3_aa: CASSDRLTFF
d_call: TRBD2; v_call: TRBV5-1; clone_size: -; j_call: TRBJ2-3; cdr3_nt: TGCGCCAGCATACAGCAGCGGGGGGGCTCGGATACGCAGTATTTT; cdr3_aa: CASIQQRGGSDTQYF
d_call: TRBD1; v_call: TRBV28; clone_size: -; j_call: TRBJ1-1; cdr3_nt: TGTGCCAGCAGTTTCCTGGGACAGCCGAACACTGAAGCTTTCTTT; cdr3_aa: CASSFLGQPNTEAFF
d_call: -; v_call: TRBV6-1; clone_size: -; j_call: TRBJ1-5; cdr3_nt: TGTGTTTGCAGGGTCGGTATTGGCAATCAGCCCCAGCATTTT; cdr3_aa: CVCRVGIGNQPQHF
d_call: TRBD1; v_call: TRBV11-2; clone_size: -; j_call: TRBJ2-7; cdr3_nt: TGTGCCAGCAGCTTAGGGATGGGAACAGGGGTCTACGAGCAGTACTTC; cdr3_aa: CASSLGMGTGVYEQYF
d_call: -; v_call: TRBV5-1; clone_size: -; j_call: TRBJ2-1; cdr3_nt: TGCGCCAGCAGCTTGGGGGGGGGCGGTGAAAATGAGCAGTTCTTC; cdr3_aa: CASSLGGGGENEQFF
d_call: -; v_call: TRBV9; clone_size: few; j_call: TRBJ2-7; cdr3_nt: TGTGCCAGCAGCGTAGGGCCTGATTCCTACGAGCAGTACTTC; cdr3_aa: CASSVGPDSYEQYF
d_call: TRBD1; v_call: TRBV7-8; clone_size: once; j_call: TRBJ2-1; cdr3_nt: TGTGCCAGCAGCTTAGAGGGACAGGCCTCCTACAATGAGCAGTTCTTC; cdr3_aa: CASSLEGQASYNEQFF
d_call: -; v_call: TRBV6-1; clone_size: -; j_call: TRBJ1-5; cdr3_nt: TGTGCCAGCAGTGTACGACAGAGCAATCAGCCCCAGCATTTT; cdr3_aa: CASSVRQSNQPQHF
d_call: TRBD1; v_call: TRBV6-5; clone_size: -; j_call: TRBJ2-3; cdr3_nt: TGTGCCAGCAGTTTCAACCGGGACAGTTGGTATTTT; cdr3_aa: CASSFNRDSWYF
d_call: -; v_call: TRBV21-1; clone_size: -; j_call: TRBJ2-7; cdr3_nt: TGTGCCAGCAGCAAATTGCGGCTATCTTACTTC; cdr3_aa: CASSKLRLSYF
d_call: -; v_call: TRBV7-9; clone_size: -; j_call: TRBJ2-1; cdr3_nt: TGTGCCAGCAGCCCCGCGGCGTCCTTGCGGGGTCACGAGCAGTTCTTC; cdr3_aa: CASSPAASLRGHEQFF
d_call: -; v_call: TRBV7-2; clone_size: -; j_call: TRBJ2-7; cdr3_nt: TGTGCCAGCAGCTTTCGGGACACCCAGTACGAGCAGTACTTC; cdr3_aa: CASSFRDTQYEQYF
d_call: -; v_call: TRBV30; clone_size: -; j_call: TRBJ1-1; cdr3_nt: TGTGCCTGGAGCAAGGACACGGTTGGGGAAGCTTTCTTT; cdr3_aa: CAWSKDTVGEAFF
d_call: -; v_call: TRBV5-5; clone_size: -; j_call: TRBJ2-3; cdr3_nt: TGTGCCAGCAACTTAGACAGACTAGATGGTACGCAGTATTTT; cdr3_aa: CASNLDRLDGTQYF
d_call: -; v_call: TRBV19; clone_size: -; j_call: TRBJ1-1; cdr3_nt: TGTGCCAGTAGTATGACTGCAGATGAAGCTTTCTTT; cdr3_aa: CASSMTADEAFF
d_call: TRBD2; v_call: TRBV5-1; clone_size: once; j_call: TRBJ2-7; cdr3_nt: TGCGCCAGCAGCCTTCGGACTAGCGGGGGTCCCTACGAGCAGTACTTC; cdr3_aa: CASSLRTSGGPYEQYF